This entry is about one T cell receptor beta chain. The data originate from a study of blood T cell repertoires in COVID-19. The protocol was immunoSEQ multiplex PCR, while the TCRdb copy is restricted to in-frame clones and leaves out a portion. Among fewer than 200,000 clones, about 70% were seen once, and the ten largest hold roughly 8.7%. The V and J ends lost 4 bases and 6 bases respectively, with 22 bases between them. This CDR3 region has 17 residues. Looked up from germline, CDR1 is MDHEN and CDR2 is SYDVKM. The chain carries TRBV28 and TRBJ1-5, with unresolved D. The sequence was obtained from a woman aged 45-60 years with active or convalescent COVID-19. Sequenced sample: peripheral blood. The CDR3 DNA follows: TGTGCCAGCAGTTCCCCTGGCGAGTCGGGTGCGGTTCAGCCCCAGCATTTT. Its protein is CASSSPGESGAVQPQHF.